The subject of this entry is one T cell receptor beta chain. Its cognate antigen has yet to be identified. The sample holds no much larger clone one base away, and base qualities are not on file. This sample was taken from a study of T cell responses to AZD1222 COVID-19 vaccine (dated by TCRdb to the early 2020s). A note on the overall study: TCR sequencing was performed for 230 to 250 trial participants, of whom about 200 were given two doses of AZD1222 and roughly 25 were given two doses of MenACWY control vaccine. Enrollment into the trials was organized by age into subgroups of 18-55, 56-69 and 70-plus years, and those subgroups contained roughly 140, 27 and 60 TCR-sequenced participants, respectively. The investigation overall reported the following: After two AZD1222 doses, spike-specific TCR breadth and depth were significantly higher than at day 0 and than in MenACWY recipients. The 56-69-year group was small, and its depth increase did not reach significance, likely because of low power. Conclusions about previously exposed vaccinees were limited because only a handful of AZD1222 recipients were SARS-CoV-2 seropositive at baseline. Participants were mostly white British and included more females than males, and it was suggested by the authors that clonal diversity may have been underestimated. The vaccine-associated CD4 TCRs covered the entire spike protein, and the dominant responses fell in regions 160-218 and 743-854. Because no day 14 peak-response samples were available, the repertoires could be characterized only after the peak T cell response. Nearly half of unique spike-specific TCRs reportedly recognized epitopes outside regions mutated in the B.1.351 and B.1.1.7 variants.

Measured from the cysteine to the phenylalanine, the CDR3 is 15 residues long. Left in the record is the CDR3 DNA by itself, 45 bases read in frame from the first base. Trimming removed 4 bases from V and 7 bases from J, leaving 14 bases between the germline ends. Taken from the germline V gene (reference sequence), the CDR1 and CDR2 loops are LNHNV and YYDKDF. The CDR3 regions of human TCRbeta chains were analyzed by immunosequencing. In the source study's methods: TCRs in the repertoires were compared against a reference library of SARS-CoV-2-specific TCRs that had been generated with the MIRA antigen-specificity platform. Breadth was defined as the fraction of unique TCRs that were SARS-CoV-2-associated, and depth was defined as the fraction of total T cells that were SARS-CoV-2-associated. Using the MIRA data, every spike-specific TCR was mapped to the spike region that the TCR reacted to and assigned to either a CD4 or a CD8 class. Log10-transformed breadth and depth values were compared by one-way ANOVA with Sidak's multiple comparisons tests. TCRdb limited this immuneACCESS table to in-frame rearrangements with V and J called. A share of clones is missing; checked studies link under half to unresolved V genes, and the rest is unexplained. V and J calls and clone size are given by that table; D and trimming were obtained from the DNA. Here the sample has under 200,000 clones; around nine tenths occur a single time. The top ten clones comprise about 4% of the sample.

Taken with the paper, the label for time point translates to: about 28 days (+/-7) after the second vaccine dose. The sample's treatment or condition label is to be understood as: meningococcal conjugate vaccine given as trial control. The vaccinee samples were drawn from two UK trials, COV001 and COV002, one of which was a single-blind randomized controlled phase 2/3 trial testing AZD1222 (ChAdOx1 nCoV-19) in healthy adults. Trial participant PBMC samples were collected at day 0 and day 28 after the second dose for TCRbeta chain sequencing. The V and J genes are TRBV15 and TRBJ1-6, with the identity of the D gene unclear. The sequence was collected from an adult who received the MenACWY meningococcal vaccine as a control. Here the sequenced sample was peripheral blood, taken 28 days after the second dose of the MenACWY control vaccine. The DNA reads TGTGCCACCAGCAACCCCGGGATCGGGAATTCACCCCTCCACTTT. This encodes CATSNPGIGNSPLHF. Here the CDR3 is joined to the reference TRBV15 and TRBJ1-6 genes, and the full variable domain is: DAMVIQNPRYQVTQFGKPVTLSCSQTLNHNVMYWYQQKSSQAPKLLFHYYDKDFNNEADTPDNFQSRRPNTSFCFLDIRSPGLGDTAMYLCATSNPGIGNSPLHFGNGTRLTVT.